This T cell receptor beta chain originates from a study of T cell responses to AZD1222 COVID-19 vaccine. Study-level points and caveats: Variant regions that are unmutated are reportedly the target of nearly half of spike-specific TCRs.

This table comes from immunoSEQ multiplex PCR, and its TCRdb copy is limited to in-frame clones, with some not included. The sample consists of about 200,000 clones, about 92% of them appearing once. On this clone: What it recognizes is unknown.

The CDR3 has 14 residues. Germline V lookup: CDR1 MNHEY, CDR2 SVGAGI. V shed 5 bases, J shed 0 bases, and the junction held 3 bases outside the gene matches. The J gene is TRBJ1-2, the V gene TRBV6-5; TRBD1 matches 7 bases. Sequences were derived from peripheral blood, sampled on day 0 of MenACWY control vaccination. The TCR sequence derives from an adult in good health. The CDR3 is CASSRDRPNYGYTF. The DNA of the CDR3 is TGTGCCAGCAGTCGGGACAGACCTAACTATGGCTACACCTTC.